This T cell receptor (beta chain) originates from a study of HIV-infected patients and healthy controls. TCRdb redid the calling of the 5' RACE reads with MiXCR, one entry per CDR3 protein. The sample contains approximately 67,000 distinct CDR3 sequences, about 17% of which appear only once. A word on this clonotype: This could be a read error, since a much larger clone is one nucleotide away.

This sequence originates from a human donor in good health. What was sequenced was CD4+ T cells from blood.

As DNA, the CDR3 is TGTGCCAGCAGGGCAGATACGCAGTATTTT. Translating gives CASRADTQYF. The chain links TRBV6-1 to TRBJ2-3, with no clear D. Germline-derived CDR1 and CDR2 are MNHNS and SASEGT. Deletions cut 6 bases from V and 4 bases from J, with 2 bases between. This CDR3 region has 10 residues.